The entry that follows covers one T cell receptor (beta chain) sequence. The ends were cut back, 6 bases at V and 5 bases at J, with 16 bases in the middle. CDR3 length: 15 amino acids. CDR1 MNHEY and CDR2 SVGAGI come from the germline V gene. This sample was included in a study of blood T cell repertoires in COVID-19. Profiling relied on immunoSEQ multiplex PCR, and the TCRdb table lists in-frame clones only, not all of them. The sample includes approximately 210,000 clones, under 95% of them seen just once. This chain joins TRBV6-5 and TRBJ2-2, with D possibly matching TRBD2 (6 bases). The sequenced sample consisted of peripheral blood. The sequence was obtained from a man younger than 40 with acute or convalescent COVID-19. CDR3 residues: CASSRDGTLTGELFF. The CDR3 region has the DNA TGTGCCAGCAGCAGGGACGGGACTTTAACCGGGGAGCTGTTTTTT.